What follows are 6 T cell receptor beta chains derived from one specimen sequenced in a study of blood T cell repertoires in COVID-19 (dated by TCRdb to 2019 to 2021). The receptor library was made with the immunoSEQ multiplex PCR assay. What TCRdb holds here is the immuneACCESS table cut down to in-frame rearrangements. Part of the clones is not present; checked against another copy, under half of the missing clones reflect an unresolved V gene, and the others are unexplained. The sample yields approximately 200,000 clones; over 65% were counted once. The ten largest clones add up to 15% to 20% of the sample. Specimen: peripheral blood. The receptor source for this set is a person in their 70s with COVID-19, enrolled during active disease.

The genes are TRBV11-3 and TRBJ2-5, with 8 bases aligning to TRBD2. Germline V gives CDR1 SGHNT, CDR2 YENEEA. Trimming at V came to 5 bases and at J to 5 bases, leaving 16 bases not matched to a gene. The CDR3 sequence is 17 residues long. The CDR3 here is CASSPTGGTAGGETQYF. Here the CDR3 DNA reads TGTGCCAGCAGCCCCACGGGAGGGACTGCCGGAGGGGAGACCCAGTACTTC.

The chain has TRBV14 and TRBJ1-6; D not resolved. This CDR3 is 14 amino acids long. CDR1 is SGHDN, CDR2 FVKESK, per germline. V gave up 8 bases and J gave up 10 bases, with 18 bases separating them. The CDR3 loop reads CASRRAGGRSPLHF. The CDR3 nucleotides are TGTGCCAGCCGGCGGGCAGGAGGGAGGTCACCCCTCCACTTT.

This chain joins TRBV5-8 and TRBJ1-5; D call uncertain. Germline V gene lookup returns CDR1 SGHTS and CDR2 YDEGEE. CDR3 length: 12 residues. V was cut by 2 bases and J by 5 bases, with 5 bases left in between. Here the CDR3 reads CASSFGDQPQHF. Here the CDR3 DNA reads TGTGCCAGCAGCTTCGGGGATCAGCCCCAGCATTTT.

The gene calls are TRBV10-3 and TRBJ2-2; TRBD1 is a possible D gene (5 bases). This CDR3 is built from 13 residues. The germline V and J ends were trimmed by 6 bases and 3 bases, with 8 bases remaining between them. CDR1 and CDR2 from the germline V gene are ENHRY and SYGVKD. Here the CDR3 reads CAIRVTDTGELFF. The CDR3 bases are TGTGCCATCAGGGTGACAGACACCGGGGAGCTGTTTTTT.

The chain joins TRBV5-1 to TRBJ2-5, with 7 bases fitting TRBD1. The CDR3 runs 14 residues. In germline, CDR1 is SGHRS, CDR2 YFSETQ. After removal of 3 bases from V and 2 bases from J, the junction contained 4 bases not matched to a gene. DNA of the CDR3: TGCGCCAGCAGCTCGAAGACAGGGCAAGAGACCCAGTACTTC. It specifies CASSSKTGQETQYF.

The chain employs TRBV12-3 or TRBV12-4 and TRBJ1-1; 7 bases agree with TRBD1. The CDR3 is 13 residues long. The V segment lost 3 bases and the J segment 4 bases; nucleotides outside the gene matches: 2. The CDR3 DNA follows: TGTGCCAGCAGTTTCGACAGGGCCACTGAAGCTTTCTTT. This gives the protein CASSFDRATEAFF.